This section outlines one T cell receptor (beta chain) sequence together with its context. Its antigen is unidentified. Time point noted: week 23, last vaccination. A 20-mer mutant IDH1 peptide at 300 ug was injected subcutaneously with topical imiquimod. The sample is drawn from a study of a mutant IDH1 vaccine in newly diagnosed glioma. TCRdb's copy holds only in-frame clones and misses some; the assay was immunoSEQ multiplex PCR. The table records roughly 52,000 clones, about four fifths of them present only once. This CDR3 is 13 amino acids long. V lost 2 bases, J lost 2 bases, and 5 bases lay in between. Germline V gene lookup returns CDR1 MNHEY and CDR2 SMNVEV (reference sequence).

The sample in question was PBMCs, obtained from a glioma patient whose treatment included an IDH1 peptide vaccine. The origin of this receptor is a man in his forties or fifties with glioma. The chain is built from TRBV27 and TRBJ2-3, with D uncertain. The CDR3 DNA reads as TGTGCCAGCAGTTTAGACTTCACAGATACGCAGTATTTT. Encoded protein: CASSLDFTDTQYF.